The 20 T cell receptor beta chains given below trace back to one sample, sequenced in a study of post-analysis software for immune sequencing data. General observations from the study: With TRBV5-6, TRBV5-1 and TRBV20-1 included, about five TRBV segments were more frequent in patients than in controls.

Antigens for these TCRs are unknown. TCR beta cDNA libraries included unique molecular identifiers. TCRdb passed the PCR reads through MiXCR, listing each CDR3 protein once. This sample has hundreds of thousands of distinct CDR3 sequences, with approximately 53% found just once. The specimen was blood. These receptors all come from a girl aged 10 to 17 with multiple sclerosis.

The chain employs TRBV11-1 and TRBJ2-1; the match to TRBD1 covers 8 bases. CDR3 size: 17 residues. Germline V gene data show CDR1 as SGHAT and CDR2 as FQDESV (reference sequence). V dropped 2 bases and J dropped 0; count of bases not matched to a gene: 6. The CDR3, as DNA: TGTGCCAGCAGCTTAAACCCGGACAGGGTCTCCTACAATGAGCAGTTCTTC. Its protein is CASSLNPDRVSYNEQFF.

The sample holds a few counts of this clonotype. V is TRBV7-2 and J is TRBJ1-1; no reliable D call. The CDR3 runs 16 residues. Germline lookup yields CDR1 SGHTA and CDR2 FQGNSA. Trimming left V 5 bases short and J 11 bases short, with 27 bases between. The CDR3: CASSPRSLGGMGEAFF. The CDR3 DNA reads TGTGCCAGCAGCCCTAGGTCCCTCGGTGGGATGGGAGAGGCTTTCTTT.

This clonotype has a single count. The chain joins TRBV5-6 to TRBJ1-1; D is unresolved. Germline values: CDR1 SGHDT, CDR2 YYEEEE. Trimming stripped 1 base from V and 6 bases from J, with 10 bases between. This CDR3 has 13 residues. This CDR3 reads CASSLKRAAEAFF. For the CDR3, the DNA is TGTGCCAGCAGCTTGAAGAGAGCCGCTGAAGCTTTCTTT.

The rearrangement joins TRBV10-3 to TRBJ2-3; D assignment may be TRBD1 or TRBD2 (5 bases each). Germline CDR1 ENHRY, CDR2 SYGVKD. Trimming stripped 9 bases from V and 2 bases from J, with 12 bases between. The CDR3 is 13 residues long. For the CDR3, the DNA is TGTGCCATTACTCAGGGAGACACAGATACGCAGTATTTT. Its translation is CAITQGDTDTQYF.

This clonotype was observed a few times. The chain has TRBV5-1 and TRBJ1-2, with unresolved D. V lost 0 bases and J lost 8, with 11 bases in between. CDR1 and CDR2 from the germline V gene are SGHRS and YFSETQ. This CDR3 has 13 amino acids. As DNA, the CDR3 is TGCGCCAGCAGCTTGGGTGGGGAGAACGGCTACACCTTC. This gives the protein CASSLGGENGYTF.

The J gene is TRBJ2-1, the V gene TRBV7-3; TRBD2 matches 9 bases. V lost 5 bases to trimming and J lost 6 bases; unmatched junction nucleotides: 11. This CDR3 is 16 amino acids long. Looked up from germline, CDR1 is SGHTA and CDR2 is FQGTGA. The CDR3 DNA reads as TGTGCCAGCAGCGCTAACCCGGGACTAGCTAGCAATGAGCAGTTCTTC. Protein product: CASSANPGLASNEQFF.

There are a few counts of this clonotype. DNA of the CDR3: TGTGCCATCAGTGAGTACGGGACAGGGGACAATGAGCAGTTCTTC. Encoded protein: CAISEYGTGDNEQFF. The rearrangement links TRBV10-3 to TRBJ2-1, with TRBD1 matching 10 bases. Germline values: CDR1 ENHRY, CDR2 SYGVKD. Losses at the gene ends were 1 base for V and 5 bases for J; bases not matched to a gene: 2. There are 15 residues in the CDR3.

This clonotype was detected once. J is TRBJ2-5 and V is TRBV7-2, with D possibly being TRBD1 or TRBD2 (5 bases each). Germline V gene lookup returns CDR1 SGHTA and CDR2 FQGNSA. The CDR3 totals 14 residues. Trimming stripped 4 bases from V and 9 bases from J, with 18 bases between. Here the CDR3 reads CASSSGTRRQAQYF. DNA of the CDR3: TGTGCCAGCAGCTCCGGGACCCGACGTCAGGCCCAGTACTTC.

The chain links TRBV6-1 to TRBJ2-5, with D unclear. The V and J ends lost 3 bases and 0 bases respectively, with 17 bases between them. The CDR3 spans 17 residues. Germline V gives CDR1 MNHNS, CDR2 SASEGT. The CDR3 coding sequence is TGTGCCAGCAGTGACGTCCGAGCCCCCCCCCACCAAGAGACCCAGTACTTC. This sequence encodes CASSDVRAPPHQETQYF.

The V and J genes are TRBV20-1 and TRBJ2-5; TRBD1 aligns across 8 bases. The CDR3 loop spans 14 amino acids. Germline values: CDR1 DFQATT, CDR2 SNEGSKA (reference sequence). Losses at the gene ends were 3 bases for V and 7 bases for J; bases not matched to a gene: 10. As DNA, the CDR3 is TGCAGTGCTAGTGACAGGGGACCCCTGGGGACCCAGTACTTC. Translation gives CSASDRGPLGTQYF.

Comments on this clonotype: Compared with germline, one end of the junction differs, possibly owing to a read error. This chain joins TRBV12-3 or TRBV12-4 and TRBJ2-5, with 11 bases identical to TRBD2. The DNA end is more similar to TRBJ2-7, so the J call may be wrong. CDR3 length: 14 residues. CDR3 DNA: TGTGCCAGCAGGTTAGCGGGAGGGCCGACCGAGCAGTACTTC. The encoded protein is CASRLAGGPTEQYF.

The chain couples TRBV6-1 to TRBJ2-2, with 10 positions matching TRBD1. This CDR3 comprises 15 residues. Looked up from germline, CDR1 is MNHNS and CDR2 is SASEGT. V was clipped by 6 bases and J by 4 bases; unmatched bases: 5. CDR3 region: CASRTGGFSTGELFF. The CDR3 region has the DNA TGTGCCAGCAGGACAGGGGGCTTCAGCACCGGGGAGCTGTTTTTT.

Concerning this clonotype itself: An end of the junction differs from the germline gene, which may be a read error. The CDR3 sequence: CASSQRTTDNEQVF. Here the CDR3 DNA reads TGTGCCAGCAGCCAACGAACAACGGACAATGAGCAGGTCTTC. This chain links TRBV14 with TRBJ2-1, with a weak D call TRBD1 (5 bases). The germline V gene has CDR1 SGHDN and CDR2 FVKESK. The CDR3 covers 14 residues.

CDR3 in amino acids: CASVAGDSILDNTEAFF. CDR3 nucleotide sequence: TGTGCCAGTGTCGCGGGGGACAGCATTCTTGATAACACTGAAGCTTTCTTT. The rearrangement uses TRBV19 and TRBJ1-1; 7 nucleotides align to TRBD1. This CDR3 region has 17 residues. Germline V CDR1 and CDR2: LNHDA, SQIVND (reference sequence). Trimming removed 8 bases from V and 2 bases from J; junction bases left unmatched: 17. Complete variable domain (other parts from reference TRBV19 and TRBJ1-1): DGGITQSPKYLFRKEGQNVTLSCEQNLNHDAMYWYRQDPGQGLRLIYYSQIVNDFQKGDIAEGYSVSREKKESFPLTVTSAQKNPTAFYLCASVAGDSILDNTEAFFGQGTRLTVV.

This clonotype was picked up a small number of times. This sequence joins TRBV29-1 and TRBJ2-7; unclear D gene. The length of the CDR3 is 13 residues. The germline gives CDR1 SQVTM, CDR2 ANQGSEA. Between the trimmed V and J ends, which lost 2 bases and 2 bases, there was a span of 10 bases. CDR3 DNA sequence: TGCAGCGTTGAATCCGCGCCGACCTACGAGCAGTACTTC. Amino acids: CSVESAPTYEQYF.

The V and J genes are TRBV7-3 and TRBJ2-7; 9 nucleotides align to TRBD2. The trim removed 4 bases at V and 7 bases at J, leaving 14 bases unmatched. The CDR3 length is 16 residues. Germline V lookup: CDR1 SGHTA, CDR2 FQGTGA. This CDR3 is CASSSPGLAFPGEQYF. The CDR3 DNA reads TGTGCCAGCAGCTCACCGGGACTAGCTTTTCCTGGGGAGCAGTACTTC.

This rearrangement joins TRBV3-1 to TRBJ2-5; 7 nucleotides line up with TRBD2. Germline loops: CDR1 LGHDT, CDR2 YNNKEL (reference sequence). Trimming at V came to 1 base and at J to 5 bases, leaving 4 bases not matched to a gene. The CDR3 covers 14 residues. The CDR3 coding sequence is TGTGCCAGCAGCCAAGGGGAGGGTTTGGAGACCCAGTACTTC. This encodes CASSQGEGLETQYF.

The CDR3 nucleotides are TGCGCCAGCAGCCCGGGGGGGGCAGGTGAGCAGTTCTTC. Its translation: CASSPGGAGEQFF. This chain uses TRBV5-1 with TRBJ2-1, with TRBD2 identical over 8 bases. The CDR3 extends over 13 amino acids. Per germline, CDR1 SGHRS and CDR2 YFSETQ. J was trimmed by 9 bases and V by 4 bases; bases with no gene match: 6.

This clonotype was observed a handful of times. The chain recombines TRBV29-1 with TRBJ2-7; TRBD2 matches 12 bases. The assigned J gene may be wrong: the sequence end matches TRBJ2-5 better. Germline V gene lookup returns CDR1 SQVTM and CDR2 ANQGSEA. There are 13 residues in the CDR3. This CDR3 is CSVGLAGVETQYF. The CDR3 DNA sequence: TGCAGCGTTGGACTAGCGGGAGTCGAGACCCAGTACTTC.

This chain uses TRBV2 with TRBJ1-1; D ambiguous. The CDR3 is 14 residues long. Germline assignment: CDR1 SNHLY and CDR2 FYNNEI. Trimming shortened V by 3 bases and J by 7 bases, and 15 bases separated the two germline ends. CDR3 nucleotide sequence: TGTGCCAGCAGTGACGGAAGATTTTCGGGTGAAGCTTTCTTT. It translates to CASSDGRFSGEAFF.